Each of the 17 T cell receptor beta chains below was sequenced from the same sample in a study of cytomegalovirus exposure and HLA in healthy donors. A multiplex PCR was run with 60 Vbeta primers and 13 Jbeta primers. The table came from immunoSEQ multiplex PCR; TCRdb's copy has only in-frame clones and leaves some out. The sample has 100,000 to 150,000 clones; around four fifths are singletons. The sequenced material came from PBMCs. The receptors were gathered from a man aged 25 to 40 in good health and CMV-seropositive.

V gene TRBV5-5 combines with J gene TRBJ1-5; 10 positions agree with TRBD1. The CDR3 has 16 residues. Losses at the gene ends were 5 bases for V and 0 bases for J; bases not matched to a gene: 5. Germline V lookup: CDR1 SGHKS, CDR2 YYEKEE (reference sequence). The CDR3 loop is CASRGGTGVSNQPQHF. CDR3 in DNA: TGTGCCAGCAGGGGTGGGACAGGGGTTAGCAATCAGCCCCAGCATTTT.

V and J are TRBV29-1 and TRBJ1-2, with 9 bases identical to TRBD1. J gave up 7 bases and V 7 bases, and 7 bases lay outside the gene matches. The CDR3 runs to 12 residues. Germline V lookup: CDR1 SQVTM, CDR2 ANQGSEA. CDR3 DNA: TGCAGCGGCTCCGGGACAGGGCTTGGCTACACCTTC. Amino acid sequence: CSGSGTGLGYTF.

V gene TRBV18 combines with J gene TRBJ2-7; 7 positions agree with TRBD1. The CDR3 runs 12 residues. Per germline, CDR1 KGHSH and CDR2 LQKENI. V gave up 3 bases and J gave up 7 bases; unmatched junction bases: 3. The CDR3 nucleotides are TGTGCCAGCTCACCCGGGACAGCTGAGCAGTACTTC. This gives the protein CASSPGTAEQYF. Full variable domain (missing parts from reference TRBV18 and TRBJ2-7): NAGVMQNPRHLVRRRGQEARLRCSPMKGHSHVYWYRQLPEEGLKFMVYLQKENIIDESGMPKERFSAEFPKEGPSILRIQQVVRGDSAAYFCASSPGTAEQYFGPGTRLTVT.

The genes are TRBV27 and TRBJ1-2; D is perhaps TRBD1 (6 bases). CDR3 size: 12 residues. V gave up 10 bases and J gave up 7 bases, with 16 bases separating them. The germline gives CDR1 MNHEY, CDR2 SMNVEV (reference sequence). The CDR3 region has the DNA TGTGCCACTATGGGGGGGCTGGGTGGCTACACCTTC. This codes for CATMGGLGGYTF.

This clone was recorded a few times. CDR3 in amino acids: CSVEHSQGGTEAFF. The CDR3 region has the DNA TGCAGCGTTGAACACAGTCAGGGTGGCACTGAAGCTTTCTTT. This chain joins TRBV29-1 and TRBJ1-1, with a tentative D call TRBD1 (5 bases). CDR3 length: 14 amino acids. Trimming removed 2 bases from V and 4 bases from J, with 14 bases in between. Germline CDR1 SQVTM, CDR2 ANQGSEA.

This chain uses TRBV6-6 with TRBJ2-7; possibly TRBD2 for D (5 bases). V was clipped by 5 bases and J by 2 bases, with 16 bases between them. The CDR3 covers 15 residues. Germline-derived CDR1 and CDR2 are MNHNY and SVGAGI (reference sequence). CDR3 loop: CASSQSPYGAYEQYF. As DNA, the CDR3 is TGTGCCAGCAGTCAATCCCCTTACGGGGCCTACGAGCAGTACTTC.

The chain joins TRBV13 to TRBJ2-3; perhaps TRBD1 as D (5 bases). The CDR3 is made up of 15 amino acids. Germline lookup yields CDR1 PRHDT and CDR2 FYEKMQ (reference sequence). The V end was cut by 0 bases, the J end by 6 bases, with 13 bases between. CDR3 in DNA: TGTGCCAGCAGCTTAGGTCCGCAATCAGGGGATACGCAGTATTTT. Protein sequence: CASSLGPQSGDTQYF.

CDR3 bases: TGTGCCAGCAGCGTAGCCTTAGATTACACTGAAGCTTTCTTT. This gives the protein CASSVALDYTEAFF. The chain employs TRBV9 and TRBJ1-1, with unresolved D. Trimming stripped 0 bases from V and 3 bases from J, with 9 bases between. This CDR3 comprises 14 residues. In germline, CDR1 is SGDLS, CDR2 YYNGEE.

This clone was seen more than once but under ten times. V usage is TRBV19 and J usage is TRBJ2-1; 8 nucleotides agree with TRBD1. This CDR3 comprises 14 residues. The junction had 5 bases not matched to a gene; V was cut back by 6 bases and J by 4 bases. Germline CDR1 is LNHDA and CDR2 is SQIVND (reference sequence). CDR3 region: CASSRQGLYNEQFF. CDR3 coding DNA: TGTGCCAGTAGCAGACAGGGGTTGTACAATGAGCAGTTCTTC.

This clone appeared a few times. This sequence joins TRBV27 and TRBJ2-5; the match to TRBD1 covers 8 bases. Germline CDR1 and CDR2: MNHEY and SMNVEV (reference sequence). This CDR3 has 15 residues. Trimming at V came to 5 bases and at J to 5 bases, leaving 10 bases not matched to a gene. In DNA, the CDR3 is TGTGCCAGCAGTACCGGACAGGGCCGACGGGAGACCCAGTACTTC. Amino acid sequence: CASSTGQGRRETQYF.

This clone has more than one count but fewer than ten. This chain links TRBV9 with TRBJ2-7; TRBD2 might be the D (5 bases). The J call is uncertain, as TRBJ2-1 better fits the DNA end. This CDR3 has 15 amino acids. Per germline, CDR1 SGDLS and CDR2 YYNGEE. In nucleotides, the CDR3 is TGTGCCAGCAGCACAACCCCGAGGGTGGTCAATGAGCAGTTCTTC. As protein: CASSTTPRVVNEQFF.

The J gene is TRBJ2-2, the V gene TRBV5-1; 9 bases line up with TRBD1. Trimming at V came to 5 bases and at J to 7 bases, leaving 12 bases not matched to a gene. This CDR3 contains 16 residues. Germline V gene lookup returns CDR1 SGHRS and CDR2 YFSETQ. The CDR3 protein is CASSWPRDRDNGELFF. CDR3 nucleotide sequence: TGCGCCAGCAGTTGGCCCCGGGACAGGGATAACGGGGAGCTGTTTTTT.

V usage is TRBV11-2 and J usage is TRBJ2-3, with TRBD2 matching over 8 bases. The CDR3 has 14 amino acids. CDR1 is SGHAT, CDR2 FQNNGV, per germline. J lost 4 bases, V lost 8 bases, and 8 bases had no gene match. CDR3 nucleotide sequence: TGTGCCAGCTGTGAGGTAGCGGGATCAGATACGCAGTATTTT. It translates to CASCEVAGSDTQYF.

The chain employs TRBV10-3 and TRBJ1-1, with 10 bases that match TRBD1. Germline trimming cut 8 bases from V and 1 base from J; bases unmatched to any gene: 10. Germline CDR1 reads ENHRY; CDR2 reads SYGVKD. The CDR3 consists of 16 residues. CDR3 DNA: TGTGCCATCCATGGGCCGACAGGGGGCGGGAACACTGAAGCTTTCTTT. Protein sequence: CAIHGPTGGGNTEAFF.

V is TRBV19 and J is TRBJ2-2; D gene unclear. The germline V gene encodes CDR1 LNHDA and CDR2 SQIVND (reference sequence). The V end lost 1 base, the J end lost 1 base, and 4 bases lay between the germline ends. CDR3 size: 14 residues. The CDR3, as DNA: TGTGCCAGTAGTATAGTACAGAACACCGGGGAGCTGTTTTTT. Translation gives CASSIVQNTGELFF.

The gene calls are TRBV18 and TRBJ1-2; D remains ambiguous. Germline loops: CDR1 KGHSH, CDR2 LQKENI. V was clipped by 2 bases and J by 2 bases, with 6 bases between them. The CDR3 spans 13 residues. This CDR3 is CASSPNSNYGYTF. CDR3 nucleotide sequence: TGTGCCAGCTCACCAAACAGCAACTATGGCTACACCTTC.

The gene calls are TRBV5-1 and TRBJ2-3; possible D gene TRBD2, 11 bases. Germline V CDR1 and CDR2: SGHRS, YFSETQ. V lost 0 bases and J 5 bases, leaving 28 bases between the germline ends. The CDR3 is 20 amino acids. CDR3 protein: CASSLGQGAASGRRRDTQYF. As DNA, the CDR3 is TGCGCCAGCAGCTTGGGACAGGGGGCGGCTAGCGGGAGGCGGAGAGATACGCAGTATTTT.